This TCR beta chain stems from a study of T cell changes during pregnancy in multiple sclerosis. This table comes from immunoSEQ multiplex PCR, and its TCRdb copy is limited to in-frame clones, with some not included. The data show 45,000 to 60,000 clones, with around 89% seen just once and roughly 8.5% held by the top ten. Looked up from germline, CDR1 is MNHEY and CDR2 is SMNVEV (reference sequence). CDR3 length equals 12 residues. V lost 6 bases and J lost 6, with 11 bases in between. The TCR was taken from a female donor with multiple sclerosis, enrolled in a pregnancy study. The J gene is TRBJ1-1, the V gene TRBV27, with a weak D call TRBD1 (5 bases). This material consisted of CD8+ T cells from peripheral blood mononuclear cells, taken in the second trimester of pregnancy. CDR3 loop: CASSPIGAEAFF. CDR3 sequence (DNA): TGTGCCAGCAGCCCCATAGGGGCTGAAGCTTTCTTT.